The rows below give T cell receptor beta chains drawn from one sample of a study of shared clonotypes between healthy human individuals. The repertoire was sequenced with immunoSEQ multiplex PCR; TCRdb's copy has only in-frame clones and lacks some. Here the sample spans about 2 million clones, about 95% being singletons. The sequenced sample was naive CD8+ T cells sorted from blood. Receptors originate from a man aged 18 to 30 in good health. CDR3s include the opening cysteine and the closing phenylalanine or tryptophan. D genes are given only for firm matches. The size entry is marked missing in some rows and otherwise reads once, few, many or a size class.

J gene: TRBJ1-2; D gene: .; clone size: .; CDR3 length: 16; V gene: TRBV5-6; CDR3 protein: CASSLRPQGYNYGYTF; CDR3 DNA: TGTGCCAGCAGCTTGAGACCCCAAGGTTATAACTATGGCTACACCTTC
J gene: TRBJ2-3; D gene: .; clone size: .; CDR3 length: 22; V gene: TRBV15; CDR3 protein: CATSRDPKRTWTVEAFTDTQYF; CDR3 DNA: TGTGCCACCAGCAGAGATCCGAAAAGGACATGGACGGTCGAGGCCTTCACAGATACGCAGTATTTT
J gene: TRBJ1-6; D gene: .; clone size: once; CDR3 length: 14; V gene: TRBV7-9; CDR3 protein: CASSFAVYNSPLHF; CDR3 DNA: TGTGCCAGCAGCTTCGCAGTCTATAATTCACCCCTCCACTTT
J gene: TRBJ1-5; D gene: .; clone size: .; CDR3 length: 15; V gene: TRBV28; CDR3 protein: CASRQNAGSNQPQHF; CDR3 DNA: TGTGCCAGCAGGCAAAATGCGGGGAGCAATCAGCCCCAGCATTTT
J gene: TRBJ2-7; D gene: .; clone size: once; CDR3 length: 15; V gene: TRBV27; CDR3 protein: CASSVEPPASYEQYF; CDR3 DNA: TGTGCCAGCAGTGTTGAACCCCCGGCCTCCTACGAGCAGTACTTC
J gene: TRBJ1-3; D gene: .; clone size: .; CDR3 length: 14; V gene: TRBV9; CDR3 protein: CASTPKSSGNTIYF; CDR3 DNA: TGTGCCAGCACCCCAAAGAGCTCTGGAAACACCATATATTTT
J gene: TRBJ1-6; D gene: .; clone size: .; CDR3 length: 13; V gene: TRBV5-1; CDR3 protein: CASSLEGISPLHF; CDR3 DNA: TGCGCCAGCAGCTTGGAGGGGATTTCACCCCTCCACTTT
J gene: TRBJ2-7; D gene: .; clone size: .; CDR3 length: 14; V gene: TRBV5-1; CDR3 protein: CASSPGTLVYEQYF; CDR3 DNA: TGCGCCAGCAGCCCTGGGACACTCGTCTACGAGCAGTACTTC
J gene: TRBJ2-2; D gene: .; clone size: .; CDR3 length: 11; V gene: TRBV9; CDR3 protein: CASGYTGELFF; CDR3 DNA: TGTGCCAGCGGATACACCGGGGAGCTGTTTTTT
J gene: TRBJ2-7; D gene: .; clone size: .; CDR3 length: 11; V gene: TRBV6-1; CDR3 protein: CASSELYEQYF; CDR3 DNA: TGTGCCAGCAGTGAATTATACGAGCAGTACTTC
J gene: TRBJ2-3; D gene: .; clone size: .; CDR3 length: 15; V gene: TRBV2; CDR3 protein: CASRDTGTSTDTQYF; CDR3 DNA: TGTGCCAGCAGAGATACCGGGACCTCCACAGATACGCAGTATTTT
J gene: TRBJ1-1; D gene: .; clone size: .; CDR3 length: 14; V gene: TRBV27; CDR3 protein: CASSIRQANTEAFF; CDR3 DNA: TGTGCCAGCAGTATACGACAGGCGAACACTGAAGCTTTCTTT
J gene: TRBJ2-7; D gene: .; clone size: .; CDR3 length: 15; V gene: TRBV5-6; CDR3 protein: CASSLGRQGIYEQYF; CDR3 DNA: TGTGCCAGCAGCTTGGGTCGGCAGGGGATTTACGAGCAGTACTTC
J gene: TRBJ2-7; D gene: .; clone size: .; CDR3 length: 16; V gene: TRBV13; CDR3 protein: CASSLGLGGPIYEQYF; CDR3 DNA: TGTGCCAGCAGCTTAGGACTAGGGGGGCCCATCTACGAGCAGTACTTC
J gene: TRBJ1-2; D gene: TRBD1; clone size: .; CDR3 length: 15; V gene: TRBV19; CDR3 protein: CASGNTGTDASGYTF; CDR3 DNA: TGTGCCAGTGGTAATACCGGGACAGACGCTTCCGGCTACACCTTC